This T cell receptor (beta chain) was recovered during a study of blood T cell repertoires in COVID-19. Study context: Acute and convalescent COVID-19 samples came from the United States, Italy and Spain. PBMCs, B-cell-depleted T cells, or T cells provided the cDNA or gDNA that made up the material.

As processed by the authors: From reference gene primer amplification, estimates of nucleated cell counts were derived. This table comes from immunoSEQ multiplex PCR, and its TCRdb copy is limited to in-frame clones, with some not included. From that table come the V and J calls and clone size; the DNA was used to work out D and trimming. This table has approximately 190,000 clones, roughly four fifths appearing once. V lost 1 base to trimming and J lost 6 bases, with 7 bases between them. This CDR3 is built from 12 residues. Germline V gene sequence: CDR1 SEHNR, CDR2 FQNEAQ (reference sequence). The chain combines TRBV7-9 with TRBJ2-7; the D is unclear. Material: peripheral blood. This receptor was taken from a woman between 35 and 50 years old with acute or convalescent COVID-19. CDR3 amino acids: CASSLEPIEQYF. The DNA for the CDR3 is TGTGCCAGCAGCTTAGAGCCAATCGAGCAGTACTTC.